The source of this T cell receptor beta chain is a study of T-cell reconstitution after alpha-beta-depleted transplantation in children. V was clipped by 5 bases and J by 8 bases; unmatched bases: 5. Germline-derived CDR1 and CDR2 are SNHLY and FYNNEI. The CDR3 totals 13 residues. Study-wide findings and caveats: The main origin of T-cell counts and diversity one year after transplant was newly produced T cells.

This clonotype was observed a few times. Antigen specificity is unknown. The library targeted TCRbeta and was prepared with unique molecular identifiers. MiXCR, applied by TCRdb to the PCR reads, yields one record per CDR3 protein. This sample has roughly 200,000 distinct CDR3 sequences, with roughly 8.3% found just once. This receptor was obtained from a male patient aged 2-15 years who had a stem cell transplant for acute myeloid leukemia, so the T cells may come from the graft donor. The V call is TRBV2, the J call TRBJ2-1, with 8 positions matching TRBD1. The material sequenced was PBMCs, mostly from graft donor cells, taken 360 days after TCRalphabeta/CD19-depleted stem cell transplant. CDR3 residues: CASSLSGGDEQFF. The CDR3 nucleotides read TGTGCCAGCAGTTTGTCAGGGGGCGATGAGCAGTTCTTC.